This T cell receptor beta chain is from a study of beta chain features in type 1 diabetes. Study outcomes and limitations: For type 1 diabetes patients, VDJ junctions showed fewer insertions and more deletions. The question of HLA type influencing TCRB rearrangement was one that remained unresolved here.

Expressed TCRB transcripts were sequenced, since all the RNA that had been isolated was reverse transcribed. TCRdb keeps only in-frame clones here, not all; method: immunoSEQ multiplex PCR. The sample has hundreds of thousands of clones, roughly 8% seen once. The CDR3 spans 17 residues. Germline V gene lookup returns CDR1 SGHNT and CDR2 YENEEA. After removal of 1 base from V and 7 bases from J, the junction contained 10 bases not matched to a gene. This clone was picked up a small number of times. What it recognizes is unknown. The sample comprised central memory CD4+ T cells from blood. The sequence was collected from a woman younger than 35 in good health. V usage is TRBV11-3 and J usage is TRBJ2-1; TRBD1 matches 10 bases. CDR3 in amino acids: CASSLGSDRGIRNEQFF. In DNA, the CDR3 is TGTGCCAGCAGCTTAGGGTCGGACAGGGGGATCAGGAATGAGCAGTTCTTC.